This TCR beta chain came from a study of vaccination and CD4 T cells after COVID-19. The treatment: approximately 11-day PBMC culture with coronavirus spike peptide pools or control peptides (ViraFEST assay). Trimming took 6 bases from V and 4 from J; bases not matched to a gene: 5. The CDR3 covers 13 residues. Details on this clonotype: The antigen remains undetermined.

Oncomine TCR Beta short-read sequencing was applied to DNA from cultured CD4+ T cells. MiXCR, applied by TCRdb to the PCR reads, yields one record per CDR3 protein. The table lists roughly 17,000 distinct CDR3 sequences, 50% to 65% of them singletons. The TCR comes from a human donor who had recovered from COVID-19. The chain carries TRBV12-3 or TRBV12-4 and TRBJ2-5; the match to TRBD1 covers 7 bases. What was sequenced was CD4+ T cells from blood, cultured in vitro. This CDR3 is CASSDRAAETQYF. DNA for the CDR3: TGTGCCAGCAGCGACAGGGCTGCAGAGACCCAGTACTTC.